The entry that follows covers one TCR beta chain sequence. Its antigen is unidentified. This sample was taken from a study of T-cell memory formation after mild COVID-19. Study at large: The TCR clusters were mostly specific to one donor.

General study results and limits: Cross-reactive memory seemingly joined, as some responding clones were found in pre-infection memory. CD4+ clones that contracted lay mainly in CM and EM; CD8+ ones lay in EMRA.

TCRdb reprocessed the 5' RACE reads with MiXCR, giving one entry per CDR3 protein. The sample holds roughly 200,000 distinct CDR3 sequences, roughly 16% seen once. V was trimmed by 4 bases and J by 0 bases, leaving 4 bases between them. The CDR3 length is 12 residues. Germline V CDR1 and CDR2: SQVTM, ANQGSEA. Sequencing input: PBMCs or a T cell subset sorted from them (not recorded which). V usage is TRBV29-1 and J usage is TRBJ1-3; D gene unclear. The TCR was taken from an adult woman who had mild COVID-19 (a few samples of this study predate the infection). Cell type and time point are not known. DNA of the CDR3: TGCAGCGTTGCGGTCTCTGGAAACACCATATATTTT. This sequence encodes CSVAVSGNTIYF.